The clone carrying this T cell receptor (beta chain) was observed a single time. Libraries were prepared by immunoSEQ multiplex PCR; TCRdb keeps only in-frame clonotypes and omits some of them. Of approximately 120,000 clones listed, about 85% are singletons. This entry is derived from a study of cytotoxic CD8 clonotypes in ibrutinib-treated CLL. At the level of the study: Response sampling came at median around 12 months of treatment, ranging roughly 6 to 36 months.

Material: PBMCs, obtained after 24 months of ibrutinib treatment. This clonotype was sampled from a human donor with chronic lymphocytic leukemia.

The CDR3 protein is CAGGQGETQYF. Here the CDR3 DNA reads TGTGCCGGTGGACAGGGCGAGACCCAGTACTTC. The V call is TRBV2, the J call TRBJ2-5, with TRBD1 matching 8 bases. The CDR3 is 11 residues long. The germline V gene has CDR1 SNHLY and CDR2 FYNNEI. The ends lost 11 bases at V and 5 bases at J; junction bases unmatched: 4.